The subject of this entry is one T cell receptor beta chain. Its specificity is not known. The data stem from a study of cytomegalovirus exposure and HLA in healthy donors. The CDR3 is 14 residues long. V was clipped by 4 bases and J by 1 base; unmatched bases: 4. Per the germline V gene, CDR1 is SGHRS and CDR2 is YFSETQ. TCRdb keeps only in-frame clones here, not all; method: immunoSEQ multiplex PCR. Of around 250,000 clones listed, about 90% are singletons. Study results and caveats: A few CMV-associated chains proved CMV antigen-specific in vitro.

The donors were members of the validation cohort comprising about 130 subjects, separate from the roughly 700-subject first cohort. This chain connects TRBV5-1 to TRBJ1-1; the match to TRBD1 covers 7 bases. Input material: PBMCs. The receptor's source is a woman under 30 in good health and CMV-seronegative. The CDR3 DNA follows: TGCGCCAGCAGCCCTGGGACAGCGAACACTGAAGCTTTCTTT. Its protein is CASSPGTANTEAFF.